This T cell receptor beta chain was found in a study of T cell responses to AZD1222 COVID-19 vaccine. Study at large: Second-dose groups at about 4 or about 12 weeks were pooled. The study, taken as a whole, reports: Clonal diversity was possibly underestimated, and the donors were mostly white British, with more females.

Produced via immunoSEQ multiplex PCR; TCRdb's table is partial and in-frame only. The sample has about 120,000 clones; more than 85% are singletons. Germline CDR1 MDHEN, CDR2 SYDVKM. The CDR3 covers 14 residues. V lost 4 bases to trimming and J lost 1 base, with 8 bases between them. Concerning this clone: Its antigen is unidentified.

V is TRBV28 and J is TRBJ1-3, with a possible D match to TRBD1 (6 bases). The material sequenced was peripheral blood, taken on day 0 of AZD1222 vaccination. The sequence came from an adult in good health. The CDR3, as DNA: TGTGCCAGCAGTTCTACAGGGTCTGGAAACACCATATATTTT. Protein: CASSSTGSGNTIYF.